This T cell receptor (beta chain) was identified during a study of blood T cell repertoires in COVID-19. TCRdb keeps only in-frame clones here, not all; method: immunoSEQ multiplex PCR. The sample holds hundreds of thousands of clones; around 89% are singletons and the top ten take 1.7%. Looked up from germline, CDR1 is MGHRA and CDR2 is YSYEKL. CDR3 size: 13 residues. The V end lost 4 bases, the J end lost 4 bases, and 7 bases lay between the germline ends. This TCR was sampled from a woman aged 18 to 35 with acute COVID-19. Sequencing was carried out using PBMCs or T cells enriched from blood (not recorded which). V and J are TRBV4-1 and TRBJ1-4, with unresolved D. As DNA, the CDR3 is TGCGCCAGCAGCCGACTGATTAATGAAAAACTGTTTTTT. Translation: CASSRLINEKLFF.